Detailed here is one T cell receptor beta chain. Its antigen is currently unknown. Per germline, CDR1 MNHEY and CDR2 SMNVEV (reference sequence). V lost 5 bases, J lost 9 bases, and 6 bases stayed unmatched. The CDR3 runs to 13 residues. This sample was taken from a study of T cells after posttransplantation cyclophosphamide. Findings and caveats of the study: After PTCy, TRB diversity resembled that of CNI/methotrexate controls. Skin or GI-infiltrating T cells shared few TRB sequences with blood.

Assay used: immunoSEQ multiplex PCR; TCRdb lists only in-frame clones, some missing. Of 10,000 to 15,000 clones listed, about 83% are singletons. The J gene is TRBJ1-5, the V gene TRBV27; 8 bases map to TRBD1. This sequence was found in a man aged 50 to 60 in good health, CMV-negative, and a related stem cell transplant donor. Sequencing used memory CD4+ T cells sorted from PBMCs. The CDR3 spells CASSPGQVRPQHF. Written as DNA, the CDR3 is TGTGCCAGCAGTCCGGGACAGGTTAGGCCCCAGCATTTT.